The rows below give T cell receptor beta chains drawn from one sample of a study of blood T cells in healthy people across ages. TCRdb reprocessed the 5' RACE reads via MiXCR and lists one record per CDR3 protein. The sample has over a million distinct CDR3 sequences, roughly two fifths seen once. The sample comprised blood. These receptor sequences come from a woman in her late teens or twenties in good health. Both conserved end residues are part of each CDR3. D genes are given only for firm matches. The size of a clone is reported for some rows only, either as once, few or many, or as a class for expanded clones.

d_call	v_call	j_call	clone_size	cdr3_aa	cdr3_nt
.	TRBV20-1	TRBJ1-2	.	CSARDRVSFYYGYTF	TGCAGTGCTAGAGATCGGGTCAGTTTCTACTATGGCTACACCTTC
.	TRBV6-1	TRBJ1-2	few	CASSELDRGYTF	TGTGCCAGCAGTGAACTGGACAGAGGCTACACCTTC
TRBD2	TRBV20-1	TRBJ2-3	.	CSARGVSGRAGDTQYF	TGCAGTGCTAGAGGGGTCAGCGGGAGGGCCGGAGATACGCAGTATTTT
.	TRBV25-1	TRBJ2-2	once	CASGRSGTGELFF	TGTGCCAGCGGGAGGTCGGGGACCGGGGAGCTGTTTTTT
.	TRBV9	TRBJ1-1	.	CASSVGWGSPEAFF	TGTGCCAGCAGCGTAGGGTGGGGCTCGCCTGAAGCTTTCTTT
TRBD2	TRBV28	TRBJ2-1	.	CASSLLASGRSYNEQFF	TGTGCCAGCAGTTTACTGGCTAGCGGGAGGTCCTACAATGAGCAGTTCTTC
.	TRBV12-3/TRBV12-4	TRBJ1-2	few	CASSVEELDGYTF	TGTGCCAGCAGTGTTGAAGAACTGGATGGCTACACCTTC
.	TRBV2	TRBJ1-4	.	CASSRGPATNEKLFF	TGTGCCAGCAGCAGGGGACCTGCAACTAATGAAAAACTGTTTTTT
.	TRBV6-5	TRBJ2-7	few	CASTRAPNHPYEQYF	TGTGCCAGCACCCGGGCCCCGAACCATCCCTACGAGCAGTACTTC
.	TRBV11-2	TRBJ2-2	.	CASRSISTQHTGELFF	TGTGCCAGCAGATCAATTTCAACTCAGCACACCGGGGAGCTGTTTTTT
.	TRBV27	TRBJ2-1	.	CASSPPGTSSYNEQFF	TGTGCCAGCAGTCCTCCGGGCACTAGCTCCTACAATGAGCAGTTCTTC
.	TRBV27	TRBJ1-6	few	CASSLSPLHF	TGTGCCAGCAGTTTATCCCCCCTCCACTTT
.	TRBV29-1	TRBJ1-5	few	CSVGASTDRNQPQHF	TGCAGCGTTGGTGCATCAACAGACCGAAATCAGCCCCAGCATTTT
TRBD2	TRBV12-3/TRBV12-4	TRBJ2-3	.	CASSPLVAGGPTTQYF	TGTGCCAGCAGTCCTTTAGTAGCGGGAGGGCCGACTACGCAGTATTTT
.	TRBV4-3	TRBJ2-3	few	CASSQEQSYHHAQYF	TGCGCCAGCAGCCAAGAGCAGAGCTACCACCATGCGCAGTATTTT
.	TRBV27	TRBJ2-6	few	CASSLTTPSGANVLTF	TGTGCCAGCAGTTTGACAACACCTTCTGGGGCCAACGTCCTGACTTTC
.	TRBV18	TRBJ2-1	once	CASSPDGWGAEQFF	TGTGCCAGCTCACCCGATGGTTGGGGTGCAGAGCAGTTCTTC
.	TRBV27	TRBJ2-3	.	CASSFLASATDTQYF	TGTGCCAGCAGTTTTCTGGCTAGCGCCACAGATACGCAGTATTTT
TRBD2	TRBV5-1	TRBJ2-3	few	CASSLGAGTSGDTQYF	TGCGCCAGCAGCTTGGGGGCCGGGACTAGCGGGGATACGCAGTATTTT
.	TRBV13	TRBJ1-5	.	CASGTYRDRYQPQHF	TGTGCCAGCGGCACCTACCGGGACCGCTATCAGCCCCAGCATTTT
.	TRBV7-9	TRBJ1-6	.	CASSLVGRGNSPLHF	TGTGCCAGCAGCTTAGTGGGCAGGGGAAATTCACCCCTCCACTTT
TRBD2	TRBV29-1	TRBJ2-1	.	CSVKDRALAGSNEQFF	TGCAGCGTCAAGGACAGGGCACTAGCGGGGTCGAATGAGCAGTTCTTC
TRBD2	TRBV5-8	TRBJ2-3	.	CASSFFGGNTDTQYF	TGTGCCAGCAGCTTTTTCGGGGGGAACACAGATACGCAGTATTTT